What follows is one T cell receptor beta chain and its context. Source study methods: How many nucleated cells were present was estimated from reference gene primer amplification. The table came from immunoSEQ multiplex PCR; TCRdb's copy has only in-frame clones and leaves some out. The V and J calls and clone size come from that table; D and trimming were worked out from the DNA. This sample yields approximately 250,000 clones, of which 80% to 95% are seen a single time; 0.83% belongs to the top ten. The data belong to a study of blood T cell repertoires in COVID-19. Study-wide background: COVID-19 samples collected from the United States, Italy and Spain covered acute and convalescent phases. PBMCs, B-cell-depleted T cells, or T cells were the source of the cDNA or gDNA that made up the material.

V was pared by 5 bases and J by 8 bases, with 12 bases between. This CDR3 contains 12 residues. Per germline, CDR1 SEHNR and CDR2 FQNEAQ (reference sequence). This TCR derives from a man younger than 40 with COVID-19, enrolled during active disease. Sequencing was carried out using peripheral blood. V and J are TRBV7-9 and TRBJ1-1; D gene unclear. CDR3 in DNA: TGTGCCAGCAGCCCGAAGGCAGGCGAAGCTTTCTTT. It codes for CASSPKAGEAFF.